This is a list of T cell receptor beta chains from one sample in a study of blood T cell repertoires in COVID-19. Sequencing was performed with immunoSEQ multiplex PCR; in TCRdb, only in-frame clones are kept and a portion is missing. Among 150,000 to 200,000 clones, more than 75% were seen once, and the ten largest hold around 2.1%. The specimen was peripheral blood. All receptors come from a man aged 45 to 65 who had recovered from COVID-19. CDR3s include the opening cysteine and the closing phenylalanine or tryptophan. D genes are given only for firm matches. Not every row has a clone size; where given, it reads once, few, many or a size class.

TRBJ2-7 TRBV5-1 - - CASSLGDSPSYEQYF TGCGCCAGCAGCTTGGGAGACTCACCATCCTACGAGCAGTACTTC
TRBJ2-1 TRBV12-3/TRBV12-4 - - CASSLFGREQFF TGTGCCAGCAGTTTATTCGGCAGGGAGCAGTTCTTC
TRBJ1-1 TRBV7-3 - - CASSFGEDTEAFF TGTGCCAGCAGCTTTGGGGAGGACACTGAAGCTTTCTTT
TRBJ2-7 TRBV6-2/TRBV6-3 TRBD1 few CASSYDRGRSYEQYF TGTGCCAGCAGTTACGACAGGGGGCGATCCTACGAGCAGTACTTC
TRBJ1-2 TRBV30 - - CAWSPAGLANYGYTF TGTGCCTGGAGTCCCGCAGGCCTGGCCAACTATGGCTACACCTTC
TRBJ1-1 TRBV9 - - CASSVSLNTEAFF TGTGCCAGCAGCGTTTCATTGAACACTGAAGCTTTCTTT
TRBJ1-1 TRBV4-3 TRBD1 once CASSPAGGPEAFF TGCGCCAGCAGCCCGGCAGGGGGCCCTGAAGCTTTCTTT
TRBJ2-5 TRBV19 - - CASSMGGEQETQYF TGTGCCAGTAGTATGGGAGGAGAACAAGAGACCCAGTACTTC
TRBJ1-2 TRBV5-4 - - CASSFNGVDYGYTF TGTGCCAGCAGCTTTAACGGTGTTGACTATGGCTACACCTTC
TRBJ1-1 TRBV18 TRBD1 - CASSPDRGTEAFF TGTGCCAGCTCCCCGGACAGGGGAACTGAAGCTTTCTTT
TRBJ2-5 TRBV19 TRBD2 - CASSIQTSGSETQYF TGTGCCAGTAGTATACAGACTAGCGGGAGTGAGACCCAGTACTTC
TRBJ1-3 TRBV7-9 - - CASSTDRSSGNTIYF TGTGCCAGCAGCACCGACCGGAGCTCTGGAAACACCATATATTTT
TRBJ1-3 TRBV5-4 - few CASSSGTTIGNTIYF TGTGCCAGCAGTTCCGGGACAACGATTGGAAACACCATATATTTT
TRBJ1-2 TRBV4-3 - - CASSQDGQGLPFYTF TGCGCCAGCAGCCAAGATGGGCAGGGCTTACCTTTCTACACCTTC
TRBJ2-3 TRBV5-1 TRBD2 - CASSLGLAGSPTDTQYF TGCGCCAGCAGCTTGGGACTAGCGGGTAGCCCCACAGATACGCAGTATTTT
TRBJ2-7 TRBV6-1 TRBD2 - CASSEGGAGYEQYF TGTGCCAGCAGTGAAGGTGGAGCGGGGTACGAGCAGTACTTC
TRBJ2-1 TRBV28 - - CASSLSGYEQFF TGTGCCAGCAGTTTATCGGGGTATGAGCAGTTCTTC
TRBJ1-2 TRBV28 TRBD1 - CASSLQGAYYGYTF TGTGCCAGCAGTTTACAGGGGGCTTACTATGGCTACACCTTC
TRBJ1-6 TRBV5-1 - - CASSWGGASSPLHF TGCGCCAGCAGCTGGGGGGGCGCATCCTCACCCCTCCACTTT
TRBJ2-1 TRBV7-2 TRBD2 - CASSSGTSGGSSSYNEQFF TGTGCCAGCAGTTCCGGGACTAGCGGGGGGTCCAGCTCCTACAATGAGCAGTTCTTC
TRBJ1-1 TRBV2 - - CASRETSKNTEAFF TGTGCCAGCAGAGAGACATCCAAGAACACTGAAGCTTTCTTT
TRBJ2-5 TRBV7-2 - once CASSLGRGLPLKTQYF TGTGCCAGCAGCTTAGGGCGGGGGCTTCCGCTGAAGACCCAGTACTTC
TRBJ2-7 TRBV19 TRBD2 once CASSPSGGDGGHEQYF TGTGCCAGTAGTCCTAGCGGGGGGGACGGAGGACACGAGCAGTACTTC
TRBJ1-2 TRBV12-3/TRBV12-4 - - CASSSGLHGYTF TGTGCCAGCAGTTCCGGGTTACATGGCTACACCTTC
TRBJ1-1 TRBV6-2/TRBV6-3 - - CASSYPTAMNTEAFF TGTGCCAGCAGTTACCCTACAGCTATGAACACTGAAGCTTTCTTT